The 21 T cell receptor beta chains below were found in one sample sequenced in a study of PD-L1 blockade in urothelial cancer. The time point: peripheral blood 6 weeks after treatment start. Method: immunoSEQ multiplex PCR; TCRdb's copy keeps in-frame clones and lacks some. The table lists fewer than 30,000 clones, around four fifths of them singletons, with 2.5% to 3.5% in the top ten. Specimen: PBMCs, collected around atezolizumab (anti-PD-L1) treatment. The receptor set was obtained from a man between 65 and 85 years old with urothelial cancer.

V and J are TRBV5-1 and TRBJ2-2; 12 bases map to TRBD2. The CDR3 is made up of 15 amino acids. Germline values: CDR1 SGHRS, CDR2 YFSETQ. With 2 bases clipped from V and 6 bases from J, the junction kept 2 bases outside the gene matches. Written as DNA, the CDR3 is TGCGCCAGCAGCTTCCCTAGCGGGGGGGCCGGGGAGCTGTTTTTT. This encodes CASSFPSGGAGELFF.

This clone appeared a few times. The chain uses TRBV9 and TRBJ1-1; D perhaps matches TRBD1 (5 bases). The V gene lost 4 bases and the J gene lost 1 base, with 8 bases spanning the gap. This CDR3 is built from 13 residues. The germline CDR1 and CDR2 sequences are SGDLS and YYNGEE. DNA for the CDR3: TGTGCCAGCAGCATAACAGGGAACACTGAAGCTTTCTTT. This encodes CASSITGNTEAFF.

CDR3: CASSLGQTNNEQFF. CDR3 nucleotides: TGCGCCAGCAGCTTGGGGCAGACAAACAATGAGCAGTTCTTC. This sequence joins TRBV5-1 and TRBJ2-1; D gene unclear. Germline-derived CDR1 and CDR2 are SGHRS and YFSETQ. CDR3 length: 14 amino acids. V shed 0 bases and J shed 5 bases, with 9 bases lying between them.

This sequence joins TRBV21-1 and TRBJ2-5; the table assigns TRBD2, which was not confirmed against the DNA. TRBV21-1 has pseudogene status. CDR3 size: 19 residues. CDR3 amino acids: CASSKGYYPTSGFQETQYF. The CDR3 region has the DNA TGTGCCAGCAGCAAAGGATATTACCCCACTAGCGGGTTCCAAGAGACCCAGTACTTC.

A note on this clone: The sample carries other DNA sequences with the same CDR3. The CDR3 sequence is CASSEETGATGELFF. In DNA form, the CDR3 reads TGTGCCAGCAGTGAAGAAACGGGAGCTACCGGGGAGCTGTTTTTT. V and J are TRBV6-1 and TRBJ2-2; weak D call: TRBD2 (6 bases). CDR3 length: 15 residues. The germline V gene has CDR1 MNHNS and CDR2 SASEGT. V was clipped by 1 base and J by 5 bases, with 11 bases between them.

The chain uses TRBV5-6 and TRBJ1-1; D gene uncertain. The V and J ends lost 1 base and 6 bases respectively, with 13 bases between them. CDR3 length equals 14 residues. Germline CDR1 and CDR2: SGHDT and YYEEEE. CDR3 loop: CASSLSVVVAEAFF. The CDR3 DNA sequence: TGTGCCAGCAGCTTGTCTGTAGTAGTGGCTGAAGCTTTCTTT. The full variable domain, rest sourced from reference TRBV5-6 and TRBJ1-1, is DAGVTQSPTHLIKTRGQQVTLRCSPKSGHDTVSWYQQALGQGPQFIFQYYEEEERQRGNFPDRFSGHQFPNYSSELNVNALLLGDSALYLCASSLSVVVAEAFFGQGTRLTVV.

This clone has only one observation. The rearrangement joins TRBV10-3 to TRBJ2-2, with 16 nucleotides matching TRBD2. The ends lost 7 bases at V and 6 bases at J; junction bases unmatched: 2. Germline V gives CDR1 ENHRY, CDR2 SYGVKD. The CDR3 sequence is 15 residues long. In DNA form, the CDR3 reads TGTGCCATCACCGGGACTAGCGGGAGGGCCGGGGAGCTGTTTTTT. This gives the protein CAITGTSGRAGELFF.

J is TRBJ1-2 and V is TRBV2; 10 bases are a match to TRBD1. CDR3 length: 14 residues. Trimming cost V 4 bases and J 4 bases; bases outside gene matches: 3. Germline V lookup: CDR1 SNHLY, CDR2 FYNNEI. CDR3 in amino acids: CASSGQGAGYGYTF. The CDR3 nucleotides read TGTGCCAGCAGTGGACAGGGGGCTGGCTATGGCTACACCTTC.

Here the CDR3 DNA reads TGTGCCAGCAGCTCCGGGACAAGGACGCCTGGAAACACCATATATTTT. Amino acid sequence: CASSSGTRTPGNTIYF. This chain joins TRBV5-4 and TRBJ1-3; D is possibly TRBD1 (6 bases). The CDR3 totals 16 residues. V shed 3 bases and J shed 2 bases, with 15 bases lying between them. Germline CDR1 and CDR2: SGHNT and YYREEE (reference sequence).

This rearrangement joins TRBV29-1 to TRBJ1-1; 9 bases are a match to TRBD1. The CDR3 extends over 12 amino acids. Per germline, CDR1 SQVTM and CDR2 ANQGSEA. Trimming at V came to 4 bases and at J to 6 bases, leaving 3 bases not matched to a gene. CDR3 protein: CSVGDRAAEAFF. CDR3 nucleotide sequence: TGCAGCGTTGGGGACAGGGCGGCTGAAGCTTTCTTT.

Points on this clone: One junction end disagrees with the germline gene, perhaps due to a read error. This sample also contains other DNA sequences that code for the same CDR3. The chain joins TRBV6-5 to TRBJ1-5, with 7 bases lining up with TRBD1. The CDR3 sequence is 14 residues long. Per germline, CDR1 MNHEY and CDR2 SVGAGI. The CDR3 here is CASSTRDRNQPQHF. CDR3 DNA sequence: TGCGCCAGCAGTACCCGGGACAGAAATCAGCCCCAGCATTTT.

V is TRBV25-1 and J is TRBJ1-1; D remains unclear. Trimming shortened V by 9 bases and J by 1 base, and 12 bases separated the two germline ends. This CDR3 region has 13 residues. Germline-derived CDR1 and CDR2 are MGHDK and SYGVNS. CDR3 DNA sequence: TGTGCCAGGGCGTTTGAGGGGAACACTGAAGCTTTCTTT. As protein: CARAFEGNTEAFF. Complete variable domain (other parts from reference TRBV25-1 and TRBJ1-1): EADIYQTPRYLVIGTGKKITLECSQTMGHDKMYWYQQDPGMELHLIHYSYGVNSTEKGDLSSESTVSRIRTEHFPLTLESARPSHTSQYLCARAFEGNTEAFFGQGTRLTVV.

DNA of the CDR3: TGTGCCAGCAGCACAGGTCCCAGCAATGAGCAGTTCTTC. The encoded protein is CASSTGPSNEQFF. V usage is TRBV2 and J usage is TRBJ2-1, with D perhaps TRBD1 (5 bases). CDR1 is SNHLY and CDR2 is FYNNEI in the germline V gene. V was clipped by 6 bases and J by 6 bases, with 12 bases between them. This CDR3 is built from 13 residues.

The chain uses TRBV30 and TRBJ1-2; TRBD1 agrees at 7 bases. CDR1 GTSNPN and CDR2 SVGIG come from the germline V gene (reference sequence). With V trimmed by 8 bases and J by 1 base, 4 bases remained unmatched. This CDR3 is 12 amino acids long. CDR3 protein: CAGGTDNYGYTF. As DNA, the CDR3 is TGTGCCGGAGGGACAGATAACTATGGCTACACCTTC.

The sample holds one count of this clone. This chain uses TRBV6-5 with TRBJ1-1, with D possibly being TRBD1 (5 bases). The CDR3 runs 16 residues. CDR1 is MNHEY, CDR2 SVGAGI, per germline. V was trimmed by 2 bases and J by 4 bases, leaving 17 bases between them. As DNA, the CDR3 is TGTGCCAGCAGTTACGGGGCCCGGGGGTCAATCACTGAAGCTTTCTTT. This codes for CASSYGARGSITEAFF.

This clone appeared a single time. The V gene is TRBV18, the J gene TRBJ1-1, with no clear D. From germline, CDR1 is KGHSH and CDR2 LQKENI. With 1 base removed from V and 4 bases from J, the gap between germline ends came to 10 bases. The CDR3 spans 14 residues. Here the CDR3 reads CASSPQGGVTEAFF. CDR3 DNA: TGTGCCAGCTCACCACAGGGCGGGGTCACTGAAGCTTTCTTT.

A few counts support this clone. The rearrangement links TRBV4-1 to TRBJ1-1; tentatively, D is TRBD1 (5 bases). The CDR3 contains 13 residues. Germline V lookup: CDR1 MGHRA, CDR2 YSYEKL. Deletions cut 8 bases from V and 5 bases from J, with 15 bases between. CDR3 protein: CASARGAGTEAFF. CDR3 DNA: TGCGCCAGCGCAAGGGGCGCCGGGACTGAAGCTTTCTTT.

The rearrangement uses TRBV4-2 and TRBJ2-1, with 8 bases lining up with TRBD2. From germline, CDR1 is LGHNA and CDR2 YNFKEQ. J was trimmed by 4 bases and V by 4 bases; bases with no gene match: 9. CDR3 size: 16 residues. The DNA for the CDR3 is TGTGCCAGCAGCCGGACCTCAAGCGGGAGTTACAATGAGCAGTTCTTC. Translation: CASSRTSSGSYNEQFF.

This clone was seen just once. The rearrangement links TRBV4-1 to TRBJ2-2; maybe TRBD2 (5 bases). This CDR3 region has 16 residues. The V gene's germline CDR1 is MGHRA and CDR2 YSYEKL. Between the trimmed V and J ends, which lost 0 bases and 5 bases, there was a span of 13 bases. Here the CDR3 DNA reads TGCGCCAGCAGCCAAGAGGTGGGAGTGTTGACCGGGGAGCTGTTTTTT. Translated, it gives CASSQEVGVLTGELFF.

This sequence joins TRBV7-6 and TRBJ1-1, with D unresolved. CDR3 length: 13 residues. CDR1 and CDR2 (germline): SGHVS, FNYEAQ. Trimming took 1 base from V and 1 from J, leaving 4 bases between them. The CDR3 region has the DNA TGTGCCAGCAGCTTAGGAGAGAACACTGAAGCTTTCTTT. This sequence encodes CASSLGENTEAFF.

The chain carries TRBV19 and TRBJ2-6; a weak D match, TRBD1 (7 bases). The CDR3 consists of 17 residues. The V end was cut by 7 bases, the J end by 2 bases, with 18 bases between. Looked up from germline, CDR1 is LNHDA and CDR2 is SQIVND (reference sequence). The CDR3 DNA follows: TGTGCCAGTACCATCCCGATCAGGGGGGCTGGGGCCAACGTCCTGACTTTC. This translates into CASTIPIRGAGANVLTF.